The rows below give T cell receptor beta chains drawn from one sample of a study of siplizumab effects on memory and regulatory T cells. Sequencing was performed with immunoSEQ multiplex PCR; in TCRdb, only in-frame clones are kept and a portion is missing. Altogether tens of thousands of clones are present, around 96% being singletons, with the ten largest covering around 0.093%. Specimen: naive CD8+ T cells sorted from blood. The receptors come from a human donor in good health. Each CDR3 is given with its conserved first and last residue. D genes are given only for firm matches. Clone size is not always given. Where it is, it says once, few, many or a class for expanded clones.

j_call: TRBJ1-2
v_call: TRBV7-3
clone_size: -
d_call: TRBD1
cdr3_aa: CASSLTGTGVYGYTF
cdr3_nt: TGTGCCAGCAGCCTAACCGGGACAGGGGTCTATGGCTACACCTTC

j_call: TRBJ2-3
v_call: TRBV14
clone_size: -
d_call: -
cdr3_aa: CASSAQPRGTDTQYF
cdr3_nt: TGTGCCAGCAGCGCGCAGCCAAGAGGAACAGATACGCAGTATTTT

j_call: TRBJ2-7
v_call: TRBV5-1
clone_size: -
d_call: TRBD1
cdr3_aa: CASRAGTESYEQYF
cdr3_nt: TGCGCCAGCAGGGCCGGGACAGAGTCCTACGAGCAGTACTTC

j_call: TRBJ1-5
v_call: TRBV4-1
clone_size: -
d_call: TRBD1
cdr3_aa: CASSQGDSLNQPQHF
cdr3_nt: TGCGCCAGCAGCCAAGGGGACAGCCTCAATCAGCCCCAGCATTTT

j_call: TRBJ2-2
v_call: TRBV27
clone_size: -
d_call: TRBD2
cdr3_aa: CASSTGTSGYTGELFF
cdr3_nt: TGTGCCAGCAGTACCGGGACTAGCGGGTACACCGGGGAGCTGTTTTTT

j_call: TRBJ1-1
v_call: TRBV2
clone_size: once
d_call: TRBD1
cdr3_aa: CASSEGRQGSNTEAFF
cdr3_nt: TGTGCCAGCAGTGAAGGGAGACAGGGATCGAACACTGAAGCTTTCTTT

j_call: TRBJ1-4
v_call: TRBV4-2
clone_size: -
d_call: -
cdr3_aa: CASSKYGGGSNEKLFF
cdr3_nt: TGTGCCAGCAGCAAATATGGGGGTGGGTCGAATGAAAAACTGTTTTTT

j_call: TRBJ2-1
v_call: TRBV4-3
clone_size: -
d_call: -
cdr3_aa: CASSQEPNTVYNEQFF
cdr3_nt: TGCGCCAGCAGCCAAGAACCAAATACCGTTTACAATGAGCAGTTCTTC

j_call: TRBJ2-5
v_call: TRBV7-7
clone_size: once
d_call: -
cdr3_aa: CASSLYTGGETQYF
cdr3_nt: TGTGCCAGCAGCTTATATACAGGTGGAGAGACCCAGTACTTC

j_call: TRBJ2-5
v_call: TRBV19
clone_size: -
d_call: -
cdr3_aa: CASSIQGGETQYF
cdr3_nt: TGTGCCAGTAGTATCCAGGGAGGAGAGACCCAGTACTTC

j_call: TRBJ2-3
v_call: TRBV16
clone_size: -
d_call: -
cdr3_aa: CASSPIGDTQYF
cdr3_nt: TGTGCCAGCAGCCCAATCGGAGATACGCAGTATTTT

j_call: TRBJ1-5
v_call: TRBV6-5
clone_size: once
d_call: TRBD1
cdr3_aa: CASRQGEYQPQHF
cdr3_nt: TGTGCCAGCAGACAGGGGGAATATCAGCCCCAGCATTTT

j_call: TRBJ1-1
v_call: TRBV14
clone_size: -
d_call: -
cdr3_aa: CASSQDGGSEAFF
cdr3_nt: TGTGCCAGCAGCCAAGATGGGGGGTCTGAAGCTTTCTTT

j_call: TRBJ2-3
v_call: TRBV7-3
clone_size: -
d_call: TRBD1
cdr3_aa: CASSTTGGAVWGTDTQYF
cdr3_nt: TGTGCCAGCAGCACGACAGGGGGGGCCGTGTGGGGCACAGATACGCAGTATTTT

j_call: TRBJ1-1
v_call: TRBV6-1
clone_size: -
d_call: -
cdr3_aa: CASSAGVFTEAFF
cdr3_nt: TGTGCCAGCAGTGCAGGGGTGTTTACTGAAGCTTTCTTT

j_call: TRBJ2-3
v_call: TRBV7-9
clone_size: -
d_call: -
cdr3_aa: CASSTGTSDTQYF
cdr3_nt: TGTGCCAGCAGCACAGGGACTTCAGATACGCAGTATTTT

j_call: TRBJ2-7
v_call: TRBV2
clone_size: -
d_call: TRBD2
cdr3_aa: CASSESGGVSYEQYF
cdr3_nt: TGTGCCAGCAGTGAAAGCGGGGGGGTCTCCTACGAGCAGTACTTC

j_call: TRBJ2-7
v_call: TRBV7-9
clone_size: -
d_call: -
cdr3_aa: CASSSQGLRLYEQYF
cdr3_nt: TGTGCCAGCAGCTCACAGGGATTACGGCTATACGAGCAGTACTTC

j_call: TRBJ1-1
v_call: TRBV5-5
clone_size: -
d_call: -
cdr3_aa: CASSLVGLNTEAFF
cdr3_nt: TGTGCCAGCAGCTTGGTGGGCTTGAACACTGAAGCTTTCTTT

j_call: TRBJ2-2
v_call: TRBV4-2
clone_size: -
d_call: TRBD2
cdr3_aa: CASSQYQTSGGVQTGELFF
cdr3_nt: TGTGCCAGCAGCCAATACCAGACTAGCGGGGGGGTTCAAACCGGGGAGCTGTTTTTT

j_call: TRBJ2-3
v_call: TRBV5-1
clone_size: -
d_call: TRBD2
cdr3_aa: CASSSGTSGLTDTQYF
cdr3_nt: TGCGCCAGCAGCTCGGGGACTAGCGGGCTCACAGATACGCAGTATTTT

j_call: TRBJ1-1
v_call: TRBV7-9
clone_size: once
d_call: -
cdr3_aa: CASSSPRTGVTEAFF
cdr3_nt: TGTGCCAGCAGCTCACCTAGGACGGGAGTCACTGAAGCTTTCTTT

j_call: TRBJ2-3
v_call: TRBV5-1
clone_size: -
d_call: -
cdr3_aa: CASSLVSDTQYF
cdr3_nt: TGCGCCAGCAGCTTGGTGTCAGATACGCAGTATTTT